This T cell receptor (beta chain) was captured by sequencing in a study of blood T cell repertoires in COVID-19. TCRdb's table, derived via immunoSEQ multiplex PCR, lists solely in-frame clones and lacks some. This repertoire shows about 310,000 clones, about nine tenths found once; its top ten account for roughly a tenth. The CDR3 is made up of 14 amino acids. Per the germline V gene, CDR1 is SNHLY and CDR2 is FYNNEI. The V segment lost 7 bases and the J segment 5 bases; nucleotides outside the gene matches: 7. The sequencing input was PBMCs or T cells enriched from blood (not recorded which). The rearrangement joins TRBV2 to TRBJ1-1; 10 positions agree with TRBD1. The sequence was obtained from a woman between 40 and 55 years old who had recovered from COVID-19. CDR3 DNA sequence: TGTGCCAGCACTGAGGGACAGGGGTGGACTGAAGCTTTCTTT. Residues: CASTEGQGWTEAFF.